This T cell receptor beta chain came from a study of blood T cell repertoires in COVID-19. Authors' data handling: The assay estimated nucleated cells by amplifying reference gene primers. Data came from immunoSEQ multiplex PCR; TCRdb stores just in-frame clones and leaves some out. That table furnishes V, J and clone size, whereas the DNA furnished D and trimming. The repertoire includes about 300,000 clones, 75% to 90% of them detected once, and 1.5% to 2% sits in the top ten. Recruitment covered under 25 US areas and drew participants whose ages spanned roughly 18 to 90 years. In assigning cohorts, the study relied on participant-reported clinical history. The origin of this receptor is a middle-aged woman who had recovered from COVID-19. The sequenced sample was PBMCs or T cells enriched from blood (not recorded which).

The chain's CDR3 is CASSYAGGPRDSPLHF. DNA of the CDR3: TGTGCCAGCAGTTACGCAGGGGGGCCCCGAGATTCACCCCTCCACTTT. This sequence joins TRBV6-5 and TRBJ1-6; 7 bases map to TRBD1. Germline V lookup: CDR1 MNHEY, CDR2 SVGAGI. V shed 2 bases and J 8 bases; nucleotides not matched to a gene: 9. This CDR3 is built from 16 residues.